Listed below are T cell receptor beta chains from one sample, sequenced in a study of blood T cell repertoires in COVID-19. Here immunoSEQ multiplex PCR was the method, and the copy in TCRdb shows in-frame clones only, minus some. This table has 100,000 or so clones, 82% appearing once. The sample taken for sequencing was peripheral blood. These receptor sequences come from an elderly man with acute or convalescent COVID-19. Each CDR3 is given with its conserved first and last residue. The D gene is left open where the match is weak. Not all rows give a size; the values are once, few, many and, for expanded clones, a class.

d_call: TRBD2
clone_size: .
v_call: TRBV28
j_call: TRBJ2-3
cdr3_aa: CASSYQGGIDTQYF
cdr3_nt: TGTGCCAGCAGTTACCAGGGAGGGATAGATACGCAGTATTTT

d_call: TRBD1
clone_size: once
v_call: TRBV6-5
j_call: TRBJ1-1
cdr3_aa: CASSPGQTLNTEAFF
cdr3_nt: TGTGCCAGCTCTCCGGGACAGACCTTGAACACTGAAGCTTTCTTT

d_call: .
clone_size: once
v_call: TRBV6-5
j_call: TRBJ2-7
cdr3_aa: CASKSQGIYEQYF
cdr3_nt: TGTGCCAGCAAAAGTCAGGGAATCTACGAGCAGTACTTC

d_call: TRBD2
clone_size: .
v_call: TRBV28
j_call: TRBJ2-2
cdr3_aa: CASSFRILAGLNTGELFF
cdr3_nt: TGTGCCAGCAGTTTTCGTATACTAGCGGGACTGAACACCGGGGAGCTGTTTTTT

d_call: .
clone_size: .
v_call: TRBV5-8
j_call: TRBJ1-1
cdr3_aa: CASTPLVGGLNTEAFF
cdr3_nt: TGTGCCAGCACGCCCTTGGTGGGGGGGTTGAACACTGAAGCTTTCTTT

d_call: .
clone_size: .
v_call: TRBV10-2
j_call: TRBJ1-5
cdr3_aa: CASRSQNNQPQHF
cdr3_nt: TGCGCCAGCAGATCCCAAAACAATCAGCCCCAGCATTTT

d_call: TRBD1
clone_size: .
v_call: TRBV18
j_call: TRBJ2-5
cdr3_aa: CASSPRQGALETQYF
cdr3_nt: TGTGCCAGCTCACCACGACAGGGGGCTCTCGAGACCCAGTACTTC

d_call: .
clone_size: .
v_call: TRBV5-1
j_call: TRBJ2-7
cdr3_aa: CASRHGDSRGEQYF
cdr3_nt: TGCGCCAGCAGACACGGGGACAGCCGGGGGGAGCAGTACTTC

d_call: .
clone_size: .
v_call: TRBV9
j_call: TRBJ1-1
cdr3_aa: CASSVGGRNTEAFF
cdr3_nt: TGTGCCAGCAGCGTAGGCGGGAGAAACACTGAAGCTTTCTTT

d_call: .
clone_size: .
v_call: TRBV6-5
j_call: TRBJ1-1
cdr3_aa: CASRYRDTVSEAFF
cdr3_nt: TGTGCCAGCAGATACCGGGACACCGTGTCTGAAGCTTTCTTT

d_call: .
clone_size: .
v_call: TRBV6-5
j_call: TRBJ1-5
cdr3_aa: CASNRAPQPQHF
cdr3_nt: TGTGCCAGCAACAGGGCCCCTCAGCCCCAGCATTTT

d_call: .
clone_size: .
v_call: TRBV21-1
j_call: TRBJ1-1
cdr3_aa: CASSARIHRLNTEAFF
cdr3_nt: TGTGCCAGCAGCGCCAGGATTCACAGGTTGAACACTGAAGCTTTCTTT

d_call: .
clone_size: .
v_call: TRBV10-1
j_call: TRBJ2-7
cdr3_aa: CATGSGNYEQYF
cdr3_nt: TGCGCCACCGGCTCAGGGAACTACGAGCAGTACTTC

d_call: TRBD2
clone_size: .
v_call: TRBV3-1/TRBV3-2
j_call: TRBJ2-7
cdr3_aa: CASSRSGGASGRSSYEQYF
cdr3_nt: TGTGCCAGCAGCCGATCGGGAGGGGCTAGCGGGAGGAGCTCCTACGAGCAGTACTTC

d_call: .
clone_size: .
v_call: TRBV6-6
j_call: TRBJ2-6
cdr3_aa: CASSPMTAAQGGANVLTF
cdr3_nt: TGTGCCAGCAGTCCGATGACTGCTGCCCAGGGTGGGGCCAACGTCCTGACTTTC

d_call: TRBD2
clone_size: .
v_call: TRBV13
j_call: TRBJ2-3
cdr3_aa: CASSSYLAGGLNTQYF
cdr3_nt: TGTGCCAGCAGCTCCTATCTAGCGGGAGGGCTGAATACGCAGTATTTT

d_call: TRBD1
clone_size: .
v_call: TRBV19
j_call: TRBJ1-3
cdr3_aa: CASSQTGTPGNTIYF
cdr3_nt: TGTGCCAGTAGCCAGACAGGGACCCCTGGAAACACCATATATTTT

d_call: .
clone_size: .
v_call: TRBV3-1/TRBV3-2
j_call: TRBJ2-5
cdr3_aa: CASSLTGGIQTQYF
cdr3_nt: TGTGCCAGCAGCCTGACCGGCGGGATTCAGACCCAGTACTTC

d_call: .
clone_size: once
v_call: TRBV18
j_call: TRBJ2-5
cdr3_aa: CASSPRGSGETQYF
cdr3_nt: TGTGCCAGCTCACCGAGAGGGTCGGGAGAGACCCAGTACTTC

d_call: TRBD2
clone_size: .
v_call: TRBV4-1
j_call: TRBJ2-1
cdr3_aa: CASRSRLAGVGEQFF
cdr3_nt: TGCGCCAGCAGGTCCCGTCTAGCGGGAGTCGGGGAGCAGTTCTTC

d_call: TRBD2
clone_size: .
v_call: TRBV6-4
j_call: TRBJ2-3
cdr3_aa: CASSPRVAGGPTDTQYF
cdr3_nt: TGTGCCAGCAGCCCCCGGGTAGCGGGGGGGCCTACAGATACGCAGTATTTT

d_call: .
clone_size: few
v_call: TRBV2
j_call: TRBJ2-2
cdr3_aa: CASRGLVGMGVGELFF
cdr3_nt: TGTGCCAGCAGGGGCCTTGTCGGGATGGGTGTCGGGGAGCTGTTTTTT

d_call: .
clone_size: .
v_call: TRBV30
j_call: TRBJ2-1
cdr3_aa: CAWSAGLLSYNEQFF
cdr3_nt: TGTGCCTGGAGTGCTGGACTGCTGTCCTACAATGAGCAGTTCTTC

d_call: TRBD2
clone_size: .
v_call: TRBV27
j_call: TRBJ2-7
cdr3_aa: CASSLLTSSHEQYF
cdr3_nt: TGTGCCAGCAGTTTATTGACTAGCTCCCACGAGCAGTACTTC

d_call: .
clone_size: .
v_call: TRBV7-2
j_call: TRBJ1-6
cdr3_aa: CASSSQGLGYNSPLHF
cdr3_nt: TGTGCCAGCAGCTCCCAGGGGCTTGGGTATAATTCACCCCTCCACTTT

d_call: TRBD1
clone_size: .
v_call: TRBV6-1
j_call: TRBJ2-7
cdr3_aa: CASSDRTGGGYEQYF
cdr3_nt: TGTGCCAGCAGTGACCGGACAGGGGGCGGGTACGAGCAGTACTTC

d_call: .
clone_size: .
v_call: TRBV7-9
j_call: TRBJ1-4
cdr3_aa: CASSLKQGPNEKLFF
cdr3_nt: TGTGCCAGCAGCTTAAAACAGGGCCCTAATGAAAAACTGTTTTTT

d_call: .
clone_size: .
v_call: TRBV7-2
j_call: TRBJ1-2
cdr3_aa: CASSLATQNYGYTF
cdr3_nt: TGTGCCAGCAGCTTAGCAACCCAGAACTATGGCTACACCTTC

d_call: TRBD1
clone_size: .
v_call: TRBV18
j_call: TRBJ2-7
cdr3_aa: CASSPATGTEQYF
cdr3_nt: TGTGCCAGCTCACCGGCGACAGGGACCGAGCAGTACTTC

d_call: TRBD1
clone_size: .
v_call: TRBV2
j_call: TRBJ2-1
cdr3_aa: CASSEVGTGIYNEQFF
cdr3_nt: TGTGCCAGCAGTGAAGTGGGGACAGGGATTTACAATGAGCAGTTCTTC

d_call: TRBD1
clone_size: .
v_call: TRBV19
j_call: TRBJ2-2
cdr3_aa: CASSLGQGANTGELFF
cdr3_nt: TGTGCCAGTAGTCTAGGACAGGGGGCCAACACCGGGGAGCTGTTTTTT

d_call: TRBD1
clone_size: .
v_call: TRBV18
j_call: TRBJ2-3
cdr3_aa: CASSPRGQRHTDTQYF
cdr3_nt: TGTGCCAGCTCACCTCGGGGACAGAGGCACACAGATACGCAGTATTTT

d_call: .
clone_size: .
v_call: TRBV28
j_call: TRBJ1-1
cdr3_aa: CASSLMRTEAFF
cdr3_nt: TGTGCCAGCAGTTTAATGAGAACTGAAGCTTTCTTT

d_call: TRBD2
clone_size: once
v_call: TRBV6-2/TRBV6-3
j_call: TRBJ2-1
cdr3_aa: CASSYSGGGAGEQFF
cdr3_nt: TGTGCCAGCAGTTACTCAGGCGGGGGGGCCGGTGAGCAGTTCTTC

d_call: .
clone_size: once
v_call: TRBV28
j_call: TRBJ1-2
cdr3_aa: CASSLWSAGGYTF
cdr3_nt: TGTGCCAGCAGTTTGTGGTCAGCAGGCGGCTACACCTTC

d_call: TRBD2
clone_size: many
v_call: TRBV4-3
j_call: TRBJ2-2
cdr3_aa: CASSQASLAVPTGELFF
cdr3_nt: TGCGCCAGCAGCCAAGCCTCCCTAGCGGTACCAACCGGGGAGCTGTTTTTT

d_call: TRBD1
clone_size: .
v_call: TRBV27
j_call: TRBJ1-2
cdr3_aa: CASSLTGEGYTF
cdr3_nt: TGTGCCAGCAGTTTGACAGGGGAAGGCTACACCTTC

d_call: .
clone_size: .
v_call: TRBV19
j_call: TRBJ2-3
cdr3_aa: CASSKQAASTDTQYF
cdr3_nt: TGTGCCAGTAGTAAACAAGCGGCTAGCACAGATACGCAGTATTTT

d_call: TRBD1
clone_size: .
v_call: TRBV7-2
j_call: TRBJ2-7
cdr3_aa: CASSSVTGLEQYF
cdr3_nt: TGTGCCAGCAGTTCTGTGACAGGGCTCGAGCAGTACTTC

d_call: .
clone_size: .
v_call: TRBV7-2
j_call: TRBJ1-1
cdr3_aa: CASSPWRGINTEAFF
cdr3_nt: TGTGCCAGCAGCCCTTGGAGAGGGATTAACACTGAAGCTTTCTTT

d_call: TRBD2
clone_size: .
v_call: TRBV7-2
j_call: TRBJ2-2
cdr3_aa: CASGSAGGRSGELFF
cdr3_nt: TGTGCCAGCGGGTCAGCGGGGGGCCGTAGCGGGGAGCTGTTTTTT

d_call: TRBD2
clone_size: .
v_call: TRBV9
j_call: TRBJ2-5
cdr3_aa: CASGVTSGGETQYF
cdr3_nt: TGTGCCAGCGGAGTGACCAGCGGGGGAGAGACCCAGTACTTC

d_call: .
clone_size: .
v_call: TRBV18
j_call: TRBJ2-1
cdr3_aa: CASSPKLVNNEQFF
cdr3_nt: TGTGCCAGCTCACCCAAACTAGTGAACAATGAGCAGTTCTTC

d_call: TRBD1
clone_size: .
v_call: TRBV7-9
j_call: TRBJ1-3
cdr3_aa: CASSFTSGDRAFSGNTIYF
cdr3_nt: TGTGCCAGCAGCTTTACTTCCGGGGACAGGGCGTTTTCTGGAAACACCATATATTTT

d_call: TRBD2
clone_size: few
v_call: TRBV24-1
j_call: TRBJ2-4
cdr3_aa: CATSDRPHLRGGNIQYF
cdr3_nt: TGTGCCACCAGTGACCGGCCCCACCTTCGCGGGGGGAACATTCAGTACTTC

d_call: .
clone_size: .
v_call: TRBV5-1
j_call: TRBJ2-7
cdr3_aa: CASSLERREQYF
cdr3_nt: TGCGCCAGCAGCTTGGAACGGCGGGAGCAGTACTTC

d_call: .
clone_size: .
v_call: TRBV7-8
j_call: TRBJ1-6
cdr3_aa: CASSLTGPRNSPLHF
cdr3_nt: TGTGCCAGCAGCTTGACAGGACCGAGAAATTCACCCCTCCACTTT

d_call: TRBD1
clone_size: .
v_call: TRBV3-1/TRBV3-2
j_call: TRBJ1-1
cdr3_aa: CASSQWGQGNTEAFF
cdr3_nt: TGTGCCAGCAGCCAGTGGGGACAGGGGAACACTGAAGCTTTCTTT

d_call: TRBD2
clone_size: .
v_call: TRBV28
j_call: TRBJ2-1
cdr3_aa: CASSPLAGGDNEQFF
cdr3_nt: TGTGCCAGCAGTCCTCTAGCGGGAGGAGACAATGAGCAGTTCTTC

d_call: TRBD1
clone_size: few
v_call: TRBV28
j_call: TRBJ2-2
cdr3_aa: CASSLRRTGVNTGELFF
cdr3_nt: TGTGCCAGCAGTTTACGTCGGACAGGGGTTAACACCGGGGAGCTGTTTTTT

d_call: TRBD2
clone_size: .
v_call: TRBV28
j_call: TRBJ2-2
cdr3_aa: CASSFAGANTGELFF
cdr3_nt: TGTGCCAGCAGTTTTGCGGGGGCGAACACCGGGGAGCTGTTTTTT

d_call: .
clone_size: .
v_call: TRBV5-1
j_call: TRBJ1-2
cdr3_aa: CASSSGQRPNYGYTF
cdr3_nt: TGCGCCAGCAGCTCCGGACAGCGGCCAAACTATGGCTACACCTTC

d_call: .
clone_size: .
v_call: TRBV3-1/TRBV3-2
j_call: TRBJ1-1
cdr3_aa: CASSQVGDAFF
cdr3_nt: TGTGCCAGCAGCCAAGTAGGGGATGCTTTCTTT

d_call: .
clone_size: .
v_call: TRBV5-1
j_call: TRBJ2-5
cdr3_aa: CASSLAGAGSETQYF
cdr3_nt: TGCGCCAGCAGCTTGGCCGGAGCAGGGTCAGAGACCCAGTACTTC

d_call: .
clone_size: .
v_call: TRBV12-3/TRBV12-4
j_call: TRBJ1-1
cdr3_aa: CASSLPPVREAFF
cdr3_nt: TGTGCCAGCAGTTTACCTCCCGTCCGTGAAGCTTTCTTT